Shown below are 20 T cell receptor beta chains from a single sample sequenced in a study of STAT5B mutations in CD4+ large granular lymphocyte leukemia. Profiled with immunoSEQ multiplex PCR; TCRdb holds only in-frame clones, not every one. The sample records 45,000 to 55,000 clones, roughly two thirds being singletons. Sequenced sample: CD4+ T cells from blood buffy coats. The receptors here all came from a human donor in good health.

This rearrangement joins TRBV28 to TRBJ2-2; 11 bases are shared with TRBD2. From germline, CDR1 is MDHEN and CDR2 SYDVKM. J gave up 6 bases and V 6 bases, and 9 bases lay outside the gene matches. CDR3 length: 16 amino acids. CDR3 sequence (DNA): TGTGCCAGCAGCCAAACTAGCGGGGGCCTTCCCGGGGAGCTGTTTTTT. Translated, it gives CASSQTSGGLPGELFF.

The chain carries TRBV14 and TRBJ2-7, with D possibly being TRBD1 or TRBD2 (6 bases each). V lost 4 bases, J lost 1 base, and 14 bases lay in between. CDR1 is SGHDN, CDR2 FVKESK, per germline. CDR3 length equals 15 residues. The CDR3 nucleotides read TGTGCCAGCAGCCGTAGGCAGGGGACTTCCTACGAGCAGTACTTC. Residues: CASSRRQGTSYEQYF. Drawing the rest from reference TRBV14 and TRBJ2-7, the complete variable domain is EAGVTQFPSHSVIEKGQTVTLRCDPISGHDNLYWYRRVMGKEIKFLLHFVKESKQDESGMPNNRFLAERTGGTYSTLKVQPAELEDSGVYFCASSRRQGTSYEQYFGPGTRLTVT.

This clone was counted only a few times. A read error may produce the germline difference seen at one junction end. The chain employs TRBV7-7 and TRBJ1-6; perhaps TRBD1 as D (5 bases). The CDR3 runs 15 residues. Germline V gene sequence: CDR1 SSHAT, CDR2 FNYEAQ (reference sequence). The CDR3 protein is CASSPPWGGNSPLHF. For the CDR3, the DNA is TGTGCTAGCAGCCCCCCATGGGGGGGGAATTCACCCCTCCACTTT.

This clone was seen just once. The chain has TRBV29-1 and TRBJ1-2; D is undetermined. The CDR3 has 12 amino acids. Germline V gives CDR1 SQVTM, CDR2 ANQGSEA. V was trimmed by 5 bases and J by 3 bases, leaving 10 bases between them. CDR3: CSVSTADYGYTF. The CDR3 DNA is TGCAGCGTTTCGACGGCCGACTATGGCTACACCTTC.

This clone was picked up a small number of times. An end of the junction does not agree with germline; a read error may underlie this. This chain links TRBV7-7 with TRBJ1-3; 9 bases are shared with TRBD1. Germline V gives CDR1 SSHAT, CDR2 FNYEAQ (reference sequence). The CDR3 is 15 residues long. The CDR3 region has the DNA TGTGCTAGCAGCTTGGGACAGGGTTTTGGAAACACCATATATTTT. It translates to CASSLGQGFGNTIYF.

The V and J genes are TRBV5-4 and TRBJ2-5; D is unclear. V was trimmed by 0 bases and J by 5 bases, leaving 8 bases between them. Per the germline V gene, CDR1 is SGHNT and CDR2 is YYREEE (reference sequence). The CDR3 runs to 13 residues. CDR3 bases: TGTGCCAGCAGCTTGGGGTCTCTGGAGACCCAGTACTTC. This codes for CASSLGSLETQYF.

The gene calls are TRBV5-1 and TRBJ1-1, with 7 bases fitting TRBD1. V trimming: 5 bases; J trimming: 1 base; junction bases outside the gene matches: 5. Per the germline V gene, CDR1 is SGHRS and CDR2 is YFSETQ. The CDR3 has 14 residues. CDR3 DNA sequence: TGCGCCAGCAGGATTGGGACAGCGAACACTGAAGCTTTCTTT. Its translation: CASRIGTANTEAFF.

The sample holds one count of this clone. This chain joins TRBV5-1 and TRBJ2-3, with 8 bases matching TRBD1. Germline lookup yields CDR1 SGHRS and CDR2 YFSETQ. V dropped 3 bases and J dropped 2; count of bases not matched to a gene: 8. The CDR3 length is 16 residues. The CDR3 spells CASSWGTGDYTDTQYF. CDR3 bases: TGCGCCAGCAGCTGGGGGACAGGAGACTACACAGATACGCAGTATTTT.

The rearrangement joins TRBV4-2 to TRBJ2-5, with 7 bases matching TRBD1. Trimming took 0 bases from V and 3 from J; bases not matched to a gene: 4. CDR1 and CDR2 from the germline V gene are LGHNA and YNFKEQ. The CDR3 has 15 residues. In DNA, the CDR3 is TGTGCCAGCAGCCAAGATCGAACAGGGGAAGAGACCCAGTACTTC. This encodes CASSQDRTGEETQYF.

The rearrangement uses TRBV4-2 and TRBJ1-4; a weak D match, TRBD1 (6 bases). V was shortened by 1 base and J by 4 bases, with 13 bases between the two germline ends. Germline CDR1 LGHNA, CDR2 YNFKEQ. This CDR3 has 16 residues. CDR3 loop: CASSQGGGQDNEKLFF. The CDR3 bases are TGTGCCAGCAGCCAAGGGGGGGGGCAAGATAATGAAAAACTGTTTTTT.

This chain joins TRBV9 and TRBJ2-1; the match to TRBD2 covers 9 bases. The V segment lost 4 bases and the J segment 6 bases; nucleotides outside the gene matches: 8. The CDR3 spans 15 residues. The V gene's germline CDR1 is SGDLS and CDR2 YYNGEE. CDR3 DNA sequence: TGTGCCAGCAGCCTAACTAGCGGGTTTTCCAATGAGCAGTTCTTC. Its translation is CASSLTSGFSNEQFF.

This chain joins TRBV30 and TRBJ1-1; 9 bases map to TRBD1. This CDR3 is 14 amino acids long. Germline values: CDR1 GTSNPN, CDR2 SVGIG (reference sequence). The ends lost 4 bases at V and 5 bases at J; junction bases unmatched: 8. CDR3 in DNA: TGTGCCTGGAATCGACAGGGGGTGGGGACTGAAGCTTTCTTT. This encodes CAWNRQGVGTEAFF.

There are a few counts of this clone. This rearrangement joins TRBV28 to TRBJ1-5; D not certain. V lost 0 bases and J lost 0, with 9 bases in between. The germline V gene encodes CDR1 MDHEN and CDR2 SYDVKM. The CDR3 has 16 amino acids. The CDR3 reads CASSLWVVYSNQPQHF. CDR3 bases: TGTGCCAGCAGTTTATGGGTCGTCTATAGCAATCAGCCCCAGCATTTT.

The rearrangement uses TRBV5-1 and TRBJ1-1; 10 nucleotides match TRBD1. V lost 3 bases to trimming and J lost 11 bases; unmatched junction nucleotides: 13. The germline CDR1 and CDR2 sequences are SGHRS and YFSETQ. The CDR3 runs to 15 residues. The CDR3 sequence is CASSSKTGGDVSAFF. The CDR3, as DNA: TGCGCCAGCAGCTCAAAGACAGGGGGCGATGTTTCGGCTTTCTTT.

The chain joins TRBV7-2 to TRBJ2-3; 8 nucleotides agree with TRBD1. Germline trimming cut 2 bases from V and 9 bases from J; bases unmatched to any gene: 7. The germline CDR1 and CDR2 sequences are SGHTA and FQGNSA. The CDR3 sequence is 14 residues long. CDR3 bases: TGTGCCAGCAGCTTAAAAGGCCAGGGGGCGACGCAGTATTTT. Residues: CASSLKGQGATQYF.

This clone appeared a few times. The chain uses TRBV6-1 and TRBJ1-1; a weak D match, TRBD1 (5 bases). The germline V gene has CDR1 MNHNS and CDR2 SASEGT. Between the trimmed V and J ends, which lost 5 bases and 6 bases, there was a span of 16 bases. The CDR3 runs 14 residues. This CDR3 is CASSHGSGPAEAFF. CDR3 coding DNA: TGTGCCAGCAGTCACGGGTCGGGGCCGGCTGAAGCTTTCTTT.

The chain employs TRBV6-5 and TRBJ2-7; D unclear. The CDR3 is 13 amino acids. V shed 5 bases and J shed 3 bases, with 11 bases lying between them. Germline CDR1 reads MNHEY; CDR2 reads SVGAGI. The CDR3 region is CASSKKPNYEQYV. The CDR3 nucleotides read TGTGCCAGCAGTAAAAAACCGAACTACGAGCAGTACGTC.

The chain carries TRBV4-2 and TRBJ1-3, with a possible D match to TRBD1 (6 bases). Trimming removed 3 bases at V and 4 bases at J, with 13 bases between. Germline CDR1 and CDR2: LGHNA and YNFKEQ. There are 15 residues in the CDR3. This CDR3 reads CASSHARTDGNTIYF. The DNA for the CDR3 is TGTGCCAGCAGCCACGCGAGGACAGACGGAAACACCATATATTTT.

The table lists this clone with a few counts. It is unclear where the CDR3 begins or ends on the DNA, so no DNA is shown, and the CDR3 is as TCRdb lists it. The genes are TRBV2 and TRBJ2-5; the listed D gene, TRBD1, was not tested against the DNA. Germline CDR1 SNHLY, CDR2 FYNNEI. The CDR3 comprises 13 residues, both ends counted. This CDR3 reads CASILGLQETQYF.

The chain employs TRBV5-1 and TRBJ2-1; TRBD2 agrees at 14 bases. The CDR3 spans 16 residues. Unmatched junction bases numbered 7, after V lost 4 bases and J lost 7 bases. Germline V gene data show CDR1 as SGHRS and CDR2 as YFSETQ. As DNA, the CDR3 is TGCGCCAGCAGCCCTTGGACTAGCGGGGGGCTGAATGAGCAGTTCTTC. Its protein is CASSPWTSGGLNEQFF.